This T cell receptor beta chain is from a study of cytomegalovirus exposure and HLA in healthy donors. Primers: 60 Vbeta forward and 13 Jbeta reverse. TCRdb keeps only in-frame clones here, not all; method: immunoSEQ multiplex PCR. The table shows approximately 54,000 clones, with approximately 81% occurring only once. The clonotype was recovered from a woman in her late teens or twenties in good health and CMV-seronegative. Sequencing used PBMCs.

CDR3 sequence reads: CASSHPSGSSYNEQFF. CDR3 DNA: TGTGCCAGCAGCCACCCGAGCGGGAGCTCCTACAATGAGCAGTTCTTC. V gene TRBV4-2 combines with J gene TRBJ2-1; 8 bases match TRBD2. V gave up 3 bases and J gave up 0 bases; unmatched junction bases: 4. The CDR3 is 16 amino acids. Per the germline V gene, CDR1 is LGHNA and CDR2 is YNFKEQ.